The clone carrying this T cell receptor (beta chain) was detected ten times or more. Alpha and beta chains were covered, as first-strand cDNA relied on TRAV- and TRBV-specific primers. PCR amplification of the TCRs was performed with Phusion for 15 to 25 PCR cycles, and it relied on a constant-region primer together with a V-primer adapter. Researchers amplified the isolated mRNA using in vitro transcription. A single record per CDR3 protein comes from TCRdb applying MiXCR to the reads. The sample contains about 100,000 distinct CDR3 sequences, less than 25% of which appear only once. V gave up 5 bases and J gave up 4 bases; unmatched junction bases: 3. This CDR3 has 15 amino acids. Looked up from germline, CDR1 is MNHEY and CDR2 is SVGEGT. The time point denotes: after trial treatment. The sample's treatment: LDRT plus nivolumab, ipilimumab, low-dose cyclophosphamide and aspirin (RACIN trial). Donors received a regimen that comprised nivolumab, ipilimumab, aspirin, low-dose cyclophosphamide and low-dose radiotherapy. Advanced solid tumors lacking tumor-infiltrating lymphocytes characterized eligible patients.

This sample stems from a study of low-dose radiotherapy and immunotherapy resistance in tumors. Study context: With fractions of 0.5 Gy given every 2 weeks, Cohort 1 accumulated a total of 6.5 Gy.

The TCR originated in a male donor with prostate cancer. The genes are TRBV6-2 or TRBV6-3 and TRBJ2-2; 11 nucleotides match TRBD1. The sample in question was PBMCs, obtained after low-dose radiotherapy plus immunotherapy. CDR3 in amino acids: CASSGQGAITGELFF. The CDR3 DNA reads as TGTGCCAGCAGTGGACAGGGGGCGATCACCGGGGAGCTGTTTTTT.